These 27 T cell receptor beta chains were sequenced from one sample in a study of blood T cell repertoires in COVID-19. Using immunoSEQ multiplex PCR, the repertoire was profiled, and TCRdb retains in-frame clones only, with some absent. The sample carries under 200,000 clones, about 82% recorded once. Sequenced sample: peripheral blood. Every receptor here comes from an elderly woman with COVID-19, enrolled during active disease.

In its sample, this clone was seen many times. The V and J genes are TRBV14 and TRBJ2-7, with D maybe TRBD1 (8 bases). Germline lookup yields CDR1 SGHDN and CDR2 FVKESK. The length of the CDR3 is 17 residues. Trimming left V 3 bases short and J 4 bases short, with 22 bases between. This CDR3 is CASSQIGRGDRSYEQYF. The DNA for the CDR3 is TGTGCCAGCAGCCAGATTGGCCGGGGGGACAGGAGTTACGAGCAGTACTTC.

The J gene is TRBJ1-4, the V gene TRBV18; D is possibly TRBD1 (5 bases). V was trimmed by 3 bases and J by 3 bases, leaving 8 bases between them. This CDR3 has 14 amino acids. Looked up from germline, CDR1 is KGHSH and CDR2 is LQKENI. CDR3 DNA: TGTGCCAGCTCACCCTCAGGGTCTAATGAAAAACTGTTTTTT. The encoded protein is CASSPSGSNEKLFF.

This chain links TRBV27 with TRBJ2-2; 12 bases fit TRBD2. V was clipped by 4 bases and J by 6 bases; unmatched bases: 6. Looked up from germline, CDR1 is MNHEY and CDR2 is SMNVEV (reference sequence). The CDR3 runs 16 residues. The CDR3 DNA follows: TGTGCCAGCAGTTCCGGACTAGCGGGAAGCGCCGGGGAGCTGTTTTTT. This codes for CASSSGLAGSAGELFF.

This clone has only one observation. The J gene is TRBJ2-5, the V gene TRBV2; TRBD2 agrees at 7 bases. Trimming at V came to 10 bases and at J to 5 bases, leaving 10 bases not matched to a gene. The germline V gene encodes CDR1 SNHLY and CDR2 FYNNEI. The CDR3 has 13 amino acids. CDR3: CAMGRERVETQYF. The CDR3 nucleotides are TGTGCCATGGGGCGGGAGCGAGTGGAGACCCAGTACTTC. Full variable domain (rest looked up from reference TRBV2 and TRBJ2-5): EPEVTQTPSHQVTQMGQEVILRCVPISNHLYFYWYRQILGQKVEFLVSFYNNEISEKSEIFDDQFSVERPDGSNFTLKIRSTKLEDSAMYFCAMGRERVETQYFGPGTRLLVL.

The rearrangement links TRBV5-6 to TRBJ2-1; 13 nucleotides line up with TRBD2. This CDR3 has 16 amino acids. Trimming took 3 bases from V and 0 from J; bases not matched to a gene: 0. Germline CDR1 is SGHDT and CDR2 is YYEEEE. The CDR3 nucleotides are TGTGCCAGCAGCTGGACTAGCGGGAGCTCCTACAATGAGCAGTTCTTC. Protein sequence: CASSWTSGSSYNEQFF.

This clone showed up just a few times. The chain uses TRBV7-9 and TRBJ2-1; no clear D. The V and J ends lost 5 bases and 2 bases respectively, with 10 bases between them. This CDR3 is 14 amino acids long. Germline CDR1 reads SEHNR; CDR2 reads FQNEAQ (reference sequence). The CDR3 nucleotides read TGTGCCAGCAGCCTTCGAGGCACCTACAATGAGCAGTTCTTC. The encoded protein is CASSLRGTYNEQFF.

V is TRBV6-1 and J is TRBJ1-1; no reliable D call. Trimming took off 1 base at V and 0 bases at J, with 3 bases between the two ends. This CDR3 contains 13 residues. CDR1 is MNHNS, CDR2 SASEGT, per germline. Here the CDR3 reads CASSEVVNTEAFF. The CDR3 DNA is TGTGCCAGCAGTGAAGTCGTGAACACTGAAGCTTTCTTT.

The chain is built from TRBV7-3 and TRBJ2-1; TRBD2 agrees at 10 bases. Looked up from germline, CDR1 is SGHTA and CDR2 is FQGTGA. After removal of 4 bases from V and 10 bases from J, the junction contained 7 bases not matched to a gene. The CDR3 contains 14 residues. DNA for the CDR3: TGTGCCAGCAGCTCCGGGGCTAGCGGGAGAGAGCAGTTCTTC. Protein product: CASSSGASGREQFF.

The chain has TRBV29-1 and TRBJ1-1; 7 positions agree with TRBD1. V lost 7 bases to trimming and J lost 2 bases; unmatched junction nucleotides: 7. CDR1 and CDR2 (germline): SQVTM, ANQGSEA. CDR3 length: 13 amino acids. Here the CDR3 DNA reads TGCAGCGCCGCCCGAGGGGGCAACACTGAAGCTTTCTTT. This codes for CSAARGGNTEAFF.

The V and J genes are TRBV2 and TRBJ2-5; 8 bases fit TRBD1. Germline trimming cut 8 bases from V and 2 bases from J; bases unmatched to any gene: 4. The germline V gene encodes CDR1 SNHLY and CDR2 FYNNEI. The CDR3 has 13 residues. The CDR3 region is CASSGDRQETQYF. The CDR3 DNA sequence: TGTGCCAGCTCAGGGGACAGGCAAGAGACCCAGTACTTC. Based on the CDR3 plus reference TRBV2 and TRBJ2-5, the full variable domain is EPEVTQTPSHQVTQMGQEVILRCVPISNHLYFYWYRQILGQKVEFLVSFYNNEISEKSEIFDDQFSVERPDGSNFTLKIRSTKLEDSAMYFCASSGDRQETQYFGPGTRLLVL.

This chain links TRBV28 with TRBJ2-5; D gene uncertain. CDR1 is MDHEN and CDR2 is SYDVKM in the germline V gene. The CDR3 runs 13 residues. Trimming took 5 bases from V and 4 from J, leaving 11 bases between them. This CDR3 is CASSGPGTETQYF. CDR3 nucleotide sequence: TGTGCCAGCAGTGGTCCAGGTACAGAGACCCAGTACTTC.

V is TRBV5-1 and J is TRBJ1-1; tentative D call: TRBD1 (6 bases). This CDR3 region has 14 residues. The V end lost 5 bases, the J end lost 5 bases, and 16 bases lay between the germline ends. Germline CDR1 and CDR2: SGHRS and YFSETQ. The CDR3 DNA reads TGCGCCAGCAGTCAGGGGCCTGGTGGGACTGAAGCTTTCTTT. It encodes CASSQGPGGTEAFF.

This chain uses TRBV2 with TRBJ1-2; D is unresolved. V lost 2 bases to trimming and J lost 8 bases, with 18 bases between them. This CDR3 contains 15 residues. CDR1 and CDR2 from the germline V gene are SNHLY and FYNNEI. The CDR3, as DNA: TGTGCCAGCAGTGAATCGATGCCCGGAGCCGGGGGCTACACCTTC. Translating it yields CASSESMPGAGGYTF.

This clone was counted many times. This CDR3 is CASRGTGAYGYTF. The CDR3 DNA reads as TGTGCCAGTAGAGGGACAGGGGCCTATGGCTACACCTTC. The chain couples TRBV19 to TRBJ1-2; 10 bases agree with TRBD1. Germline CDR1 and CDR2: LNHDA and SQIVND (reference sequence). V trimming: 6 bases; J trimming: 4 bases; junction bases outside the gene matches: 2. The CDR3 sequence is 13 residues long. Supplemented by reference TRBV19 and TRBJ1-2, the full variable domain reads DGGITQSPKYLFRKEGQNVTLSCEQNLNHDAMYWYRQDPGQGLRLIYYSQIVNDFQKGDIAEGYSVSREKKESFPLTVTSAQKNPTAFYLCASRGTGAYGYTFGSGTRLTVV.

The chain recombines TRBV7-8 with TRBJ2-2; 12 nucleotides match TRBD1. CDR1 SGHVS and CDR2 FQNEAQ come from the germline V gene. The CDR3 runs to 16 residues. With V trimmed by 5 bases and J by 7 bases, 8 bases remained unmatched. The CDR3 region has the DNA TGTGCCAGCAGCGACGGGACAGGGGGCCGGGACGGGGAGCTGTTTTTT. Protein product: CASSDGTGGRDGELFF.

The V call is TRBV9, the J call TRBJ1-3; the match to TRBD1 covers 7 bases. The V segment lost 3 bases and the J segment 4 bases; nucleotides outside the gene matches: 7. The germline V gene has CDR1 SGDLS and CDR2 YYNGEE. There are 15 residues in the CDR3. In nucleotides, the CDR3 is TGTGCCAGCAGCGCTACAGGGGTCTCCGGAAACACCATATATTTT. This translates into CASSATGVSGNTIYF. Supplemented by reference TRBV9 and TRBJ1-3, the full variable domain reads DSGVTQTPKHLITATGQRVTLRCSPRSGDLSVYWYQQSLDQGLQFLIQYYNGEERAKGNILERFSAQQFPDLHSELNLSSLELGDSALYFCASSATGVSGNTIYFGEGSWLTVV.

This clone was seen once. The chain links TRBV6-6 to TRBJ2-1; perhaps TRBD1 as D (6 bases). This CDR3 contains 13 residues. V was cut by 2 bases and J by 7 bases, with 9 bases left in between. Germline V gene sequence: CDR1 MNHNY, CDR2 SVGAGI (reference sequence). This CDR3 is CASSYQQGNEQFF. The CDR3 DNA reads as TGTGCCAGCAGTTACCAACAGGGAAATGAGCAGTTCTTC.

V is TRBV11-2 and J is TRBJ1-2; D is perhaps TRBD1 (5 bases). V was clipped by 5 bases and J by 2 bases, with 18 bases between them. Germline-derived CDR1 and CDR2 are SGHAT and FQNNGV. The CDR3 sequence is 16 residues long. The CDR3: CASSRGTGASNYGYTF. For the CDR3, the DNA is TGTGCCAGCAGCCGCGGGACGGGAGCTTCCAACTATGGCTACACCTTC.

This clone has just a few counts. The rearrangement links TRBV9 to TRBJ2-5; D is possibly TRBD2 (6 bases). This CDR3 region has 14 residues. V lost 0 bases, J lost 4 bases, and 10 bases lay in between. In germline, CDR1 is SGDLS, CDR2 YYNGEE. For the CDR3, the DNA is TGTGCCAGCAGCGTAGGCGGGACGGGAGAGACCCAGTACTTC. This gives the protein CASSVGGTGETQYF.

The rearrangement links TRBV6-4 to TRBJ2-3; 9 bases match TRBD1. Trimming took 5 bases from V and 11 from J; bases not matched to a gene: 23. There are 18 residues in the CDR3. Germline V gene lookup returns CDR1 MRHNA and CDR2 SNTAGT. Here the CDR3 DNA reads TGTGCCAGCAGTCACATTAGGCGACAGGGGGGGGACCACTTTTTGCAGTATTTT. It specifies CASSHIRRQGGDHFLQYF.

The chain links TRBV7-3 to TRBJ1-1; 10 nucleotides align to TRBD1. Germline V gives CDR1 SGHTA, CDR2 FQGTGA. V lost 3 bases and J lost 5; bases outside the gene matches: 6. The CDR3 runs to 15 residues. CDR3 protein: CASSFAGQGGTEAFF. CDR3 sequence (DNA): TGTGCCAGCAGCTTTGCTGGACAGGGGGGGACTGAAGCTTTCTTT.

The rearrangement uses TRBV6-4 and TRBJ1-5; possibly TRBD1 for D (6 bases). The CDR3 covers 17 residues. The V end lost 7 bases, the J end lost 5 bases, and 24 bases lay between the germline ends. The germline V gene encodes CDR1 MRHNA and CDR2 SNTAGT. CDR3 amino acids: CASNRGTGGGSDQPQHF. CDR3 DNA sequence: TGTGCCAGCAATAGGGGCACGGGAGGGGGGTCGGATCAGCCCCAGCATTTT.

The chain recombines TRBV6-1 with TRBJ1-3, with 7 positions matching TRBD1. Germline assignment: CDR1 MNHNS and CDR2 SASEGT. Trimming at V came to 4 bases and at J to 0 bases, leaving 12 bases not matched to a gene. The CDR3 is 18 amino acids. Here the CDR3 reads CASSGPAGQVFSGNTIYF. The DNA for the CDR3 is TGTGCCAGCAGTGGACCCGCCGGACAGGTATTCTCTGGAAACACCATATATTTT.

This sequence joins TRBV5-5 and TRBJ1-6; D unresolved. The CDR3 spans 14 residues. In germline, CDR1 is SGHKS, CDR2 YYEKEE (reference sequence). Trimming removed 0 bases from V and 7 bases from J, with 8 bases in between. The CDR3 is CASSLADSNSPLHF. CDR3 sequence (DNA): TGTGCCAGCAGCTTGGCGGACTCCAATTCACCCCTCCACTTT.

With respect to this clone: This sample also contains other DNA sequences that code for the same CDR3. This rearrangement joins TRBV5-1 to TRBJ1-5; D ambiguous. Germline V lookup: CDR1 SGHRS, CDR2 YFSETQ. V was cut by 0 bases and J by 0 bases, with 4 bases left in between. The CDR3 sequence is 14 residues long. The CDR3 is CASSLDYSNQPQHF. CDR3 in DNA: TGCGCCAGCAGCTTGGATTATAGCAATCAGCCCCAGCATTTT.

This sequence joins TRBV7-8 and TRBJ2-1; a possible D gene is TRBD2 (6 bases). The CDR3 is 15 residues long. CDR1 SGHVS and CDR2 FQNEAQ come from the germline V gene. Trimming took 3 bases from V and 2 from J, leaving 11 bases between them. CDR3 loop: CASSLGDSPYNEQFF. CDR3 bases: TGTGCCAGCAGCTTGGGGGACTCCCCCTACAATGAGCAGTTCTTC. Full variable domain (missing parts from reference TRBV7-8 and TRBJ2-1): GAGVSQSPRYKVAKRGQDVALRCDPISGHVSLFWYQQALGQGPEFLTYFQNEAQLDKSGLPSDRFFAERPEGSVSTLKIQRTQQEDSAVYLCASSLGDSPYNEQFFGPGTRLTVL.

The chain carries TRBV9 and TRBJ2-7; 7 bases are a match to TRBD2. The CDR3 spans 15 residues. Trimming took 2 bases from V and 2 from J; bases not matched to a gene: 7. Germline assignment: CDR1 SGDLS and CDR2 YYNGEE. This CDR3 is CASSVGTAGAYEQYF. For the CDR3, the DNA is TGTGCCAGCAGCGTGGGGACGGCGGGGGCCTACGAGCAGTACTTC.